This paragraph covers one TCR beta chain sequence. No antigen is known for it. Method: immunoSEQ multiplex PCR; TCRdb's copy keeps in-frame clones and lacks some. Altogether roughly 15,000 clones are present, over 60% being singletons, with the ten largest covering roughly 6%. Trimming pared 3 bases from V and 6 bases from J, leaving 11 bases between. The V gene's germline CDR1 is KGHSH and CDR2 LQKENI. The CDR3 runs 14 residues. These archived tumors were resected from patients never given neoadjuvant therapy beforehand. This sample is part of a study of CXCR4 blockade with PD-1 therapy in pancreatic cancer. General study findings and limits: Sequencing covered TCRbeta chains only, not alpha chains. Frequent tumor clones were encoded by many distinct rearrangements, suggesting shared antigens. Tumors were clonally expanded, mean approximately 0.15 versus 0.048 in healthy blood.

This rearrangement joins TRBV18 to TRBJ2-2; D possibly corresponds to TRBD2 (6 bases). This receptor was taken from a human donor with pancreatic ductal adenocarcinoma. Sequenced material: tumor tissue. The CDR3 loop is CASSPTGAAGELFF. The CDR3 nucleotides read TGTGCCAGCTCACCGACGGGAGCTGCCGGGGAGCTGTTTTTT.